This paragraph reports one T cell receptor beta chain. Antigen unknown. TCRdb's copy holds only in-frame clones and misses some; the assay was immunoSEQ multiplex PCR. The data show under 150,000 clones, 75% to 90% seen once. The entry originates in a study of Ad26.COV2.S vaccination and SARS-CoV-2 variants. Study conclusions and caveats: The study found higher spike-specific TCR breadth in vaccine than placebo recipients. Assessments of TCR breadth and depth may have underestimated the total T cell responses. A substantial breadth of spike-specific CD8+ and CD4+ T cell responses after vaccination has been reported. For non-spike TCRs, breadth in vaccine recipients resembled that in placebo recipients.

CDR1 is MGHRA and CDR2 is YSYEKL in the germline V gene. The CDR3 runs to 16 residues. V shed 4 bases and J shed 0 bases, with 10 bases lying between them. This chain joins TRBV4-1 and TRBJ1-6; D unresolved. This TCR was recovered from a human donor who had recovered from COVID-19. The specimen was peripheral blood, collected after recovery from COVID-19. DNA of the CDR3: TGCGCCAGCAGCCCGGAGGACGGCTCCTATAATTCACCCCTCCACTTT. This encodes CASSPEDGSYNSPLHF.